Sequencing of this TCR beta chain was carried out in a study of response to subunit inactivated influenza vaccine. Each CDR3 protein is one row after TCRdb ran MiXCR on the RT-PCR reads. The sample holds around 790,000 distinct CDR3 sequences, 20% to 25% seen once. Regarding this clonotype: Its antigen is unidentified.

Points from the study as a whole: A suggestion made by the authors is that each seasonal influenza vaccination recruits few new T cells.

CDR1 and CDR2 (germline): SGHVT, SQSDAQ. The ends were cut back, 3 bases at V and 4 bases at J, with 19 bases in the middle. The CDR3 consists of 17 residues. The gene calls are TRBV7-4 and TRBJ2-1; D not certain. Source: PBMCs from blood, taken 5 days after vaccination. The receptor was derived from a man aged 45-60 years who received an inactivated influenza vaccine. CDR3 residues: CASSLGTLFPNYNEQFF. CDR3 in DNA: TGTGCCAGCAGCTTGGGAACTTTATTCCCTAATTACAATGAGCAGTTCTTC. Full variable domain (outside the CDR3, taken from reference TRBV7-4 and TRBJ2-1): GAGVSQSPRYKVAKRGRDVALRCDSISGHVTLYWYRQTLGQGSEVLTYSQSDAQRDKSGRPSGRFSAERPERSVSTLKIQRTEQGDSAVYLCASSLGTLFPNYNEQFFGPGTRLTVL.